These 13 T cell receptor beta chains were all obtained from the same sample, sequenced in a study of post-analysis software for immune sequencing data. No cognate antigen is known for these TCRs. Unique molecular identifiers were built into the TCR beta cDNA libraries. TCRdb reprocessed the PCR reads via MiXCR and lists one record per CDR3 protein. The data hold more than 450,000 distinct CDR3 sequences, with roughly 46% observed a single time. Study-wide results and limits: Included in a set of about five TRBV segments more frequent in patients than controls were TRBV5-6, TRBV5-1 and TRBV20-1.

The sequenced sample was blood. The receptors come from a girl aged 5-17 years with multiple sclerosis.

This clonotype was detected only a few times. The chain links TRBV4-1 to TRBJ1-2; D unresolved. The CDR3 is 14 amino acids. With 4 bases removed from V and 2 bases from J, the gap between germline ends came to 11 bases. Germline V CDR1 and CDR2: MGHRA, YSYEKL. CDR3 residues: CASSPGLGNYGYTF. Written as DNA, the CDR3 is TGCGCCAGCAGCCCCGGGTTAGGGAACTATGGCTACACCTTC.

This clonotype was recorded only once. This sequence joins TRBV5-5 and TRBJ2-7; D call uncertain. The CDR3 consists of 13 residues. V lost 8 bases and J lost 1, with 13 bases in between. Per the germline V gene, CDR1 is SGHKS and CDR2 is YYEKEE (reference sequence). The CDR3 DNA is TGTGCCAGATTGTCTAGTGATTCCTACGAGCAGTACTTC. It encodes CARLSSDSYEQYF.

This rearrangement joins TRBV5-1 to TRBJ2-1; D remains unclear. The CDR3 consists of 11 residues. V was shortened by 1 base and J by 8 bases, with 4 bases between the two germline ends. Germline CDR1 SGHRS, CDR2 YFSETQ. This CDR3 reads CASSLIHEQFF. The CDR3 DNA reads TGCGCCAGCAGCTTGATTCATGAGCAGTTCTTC.

This clonotype is a singleton in its sample. The chain links TRBV6-6 to TRBJ2-1, with D maybe TRBD2 (6 bases). The germline V and J ends were trimmed by 7 bases and 4 bases, with 20 bases remaining between them. This CDR3 has 16 residues. Germline loops: CDR1 MNHNY, CDR2 SVGAGI (reference sequence). The CDR3 DNA sequence: TGTGCCAGCAACAGACTGGCGGGGTTTAGTTACAATGAGCAGTTCTTC. This codes for CASNRLAGFSYNEQFF.

The genes are TRBV12-3 or TRBV12-4 and TRBJ1-2; no firm D call. V was shortened by 6 bases and J by 5 bases, with 19 bases between the two germline ends. The CDR3 is made up of 15 amino acids. Here the CDR3 DNA reads TGTGCCAGCAGCGACGACACCACGCGCGAATATGGCTACACCTTC. Translated: CASSDDTTREYGYTF.

The gene calls are TRBV6-5 and TRBJ2-7; TRBD1 matches at 8 bases. Per germline, CDR1 MNHEY and CDR2 SVGAGI. V trimming: 7 bases; J trimming: 7 bases; junction bases outside the gene matches: 12. The CDR3 is made up of 14 amino acids. CDR3 bases: TGTGCCAGCACCGTGACAGGGGAATCCAGGGAGCAGTACTTC. Translating it yields CASTVTGESREQYF.

V gene TRBV11-2 combines with J gene TRBJ2-1, with 7 bases matching TRBD2. The CDR3 length is 13 residues. Trimming took 5 bases from V and 5 from J; bases not matched to a gene: 3. From germline, CDR1 is SGHAT and CDR2 FQNNGV. The CDR3 region has the DNA TGTGCCAGCAGCCAGGGACTAAACAATGAGCAGTTCTTC. It is translated as CASSQGLNNEQFF.

The gene calls are TRBV7-9 and TRBJ2-1; TRBD2 matches at 9 bases. The CDR3 runs to 20 residues. Germline-derived CDR1 and CDR2 are SEHNR and FQNEAQ (reference sequence). The junction had 15 bases not matched to a gene; V was cut back by 3 bases and J by 0 bases. Here the CDR3 DNA reads TGTGCCAGCAGCTTGATTCGACTGCGGGAGGGCCGTAGCTCCTACAATGAGCAGTTCTTC. It codes for CASSLIRLREGRSSYNEQFF.

This clonotype has only one observation. The chain joins TRBV5-1 to TRBJ2-7, with D perhaps matching TRBD1 or TRBD2 (6 bases each). The J call may be incorrect, as the DNA end agrees better with TRBJ2-5. The CDR3 has 14 amino acids. Germline V lookup: CDR1 SGHRS, CDR2 YFSETQ. CDR3 sequence: CASSPLRGGETQYF. The CDR3 DNA reads TGCGCCAGCAGCCCCCTTCGAGGGGGGGAGACCCAGTACTTC.

V and J are TRBV20-1 and TRBJ2-3; D might be TRBD2 (5 bases). Germline assignment: CDR1 DFQATT and CDR2 SNEGSKA (reference sequence). The CDR3 covers 15 residues. The ends were cut back, 7 bases at V and 1 base at J, with 18 bases in the middle. The DNA of the CDR3 is TGCAGTGGTGACTCCTCTAGCAGTCGCACAGATACGCAGTATTTT. Translated, it gives CSGDSSSSRTDTQYF.

V gene TRBV29-1 combines with J gene TRBJ1-2; D unclear. Germline CDR1 reads SQVTM; CDR2 reads ANQGSEA. The CDR3 covers 15 residues. Trimming took off 3 bases at V and 5 bases at J, with 19 bases between the two ends. Written as DNA, the CDR3 is TGCAGCGTTGATGGAGTGGGCAGTGGAAAGTATGGCTACACCTTC. Its protein is CSVDGVGSGKYGYTF.

This clonotype was seen only a few times. A read error may account for a junction end that differs from germline. V and J are TRBV10-3 and TRBJ2-3, with D perhaps assigned TRBD1 or TRBD2 (5 bases each). The CDR3 is 14 amino acids. The germline gives CDR1 ENHRY, CDR2 SYGVKD. CDR3 in DNA: TGTGCCATCAGAGGGACGGCGAGCACGGATACGCAGTATTTT. It encodes CAIRGTASTDTQYF.

The chain is built from TRBV7-2 and TRBJ1-1; D not resolved. There are 15 residues in the CDR3. Per germline, CDR1 SGHTA and CDR2 FQGNSA. V lost 5 bases and J 4 bases, leaving 17 bases between the germline ends. The CDR3 spells CASSRSTSAITEAFF. In nucleotides, the CDR3 is TGTGCCAGCAGCCGTTCGACCTCCGCGATCACTGAAGCTTTCTTT.